The 27 T cell receptor beta chains presented below share a single source sample, sequenced in a study of blood T cell repertoires in COVID-19. Profiled with immunoSEQ multiplex PCR; TCRdb holds only in-frame clones, not every one. Here the sample spans some 140,000 clones, about three quarters being singletons. Sequences were obtained from peripheral blood. The receptors shown here come from a man older than 75 with acute or convalescent COVID-19.

The rearrangement uses TRBV19 and TRBJ1-6; 7 bases agree with TRBD1. CDR1 is LNHDA and CDR2 is SQIVND in the germline V gene (reference sequence). Trimming took 9 bases from V and 9 from J; bases not matched to a gene: 11. This CDR3 comprises 14 residues. This CDR3 reads CASSEQGFASPLHF. CDR3 DNA sequence: TGTGCCAGCAGCGAACAGGGGTTTGCTTCACCCCTCCACTTT. Full variable domain (outside the CDR3, taken from reference TRBV19 and TRBJ1-6): DGGITQSPKYLFRKEGQNVTLSCEQNLNHDAMYWYRQDPGQGLRLIYYSQIVNDFQKGDIAEGYSVSREKKESFPLTVTSAQKNPTAFYLCASSEQGFASPLHFGNGTRLTVT.

The DNA for the CDR3 is TGTGCCAGCAGACCGGGACAGGGGGTCGAGCAGTACTTC. Its translation: CASRPGQGVEQYF. This rearrangement joins TRBV27 to TRBJ2-7; TRBD1 matches at 11 bases. CDR3 length equals 13 residues. V gave up 6 bases and J gave up 6 bases; unmatched junction bases: 4. Germline CDR1 and CDR2: MNHEY and SMNVEV (reference sequence).

This clone was detected once. The chain is built from TRBV7-2 and TRBJ2-5; TRBD2 matches 8 bases. The germline CDR1 and CDR2 sequences are SGHTA and FQGNSA. Trimming took 7 bases from V and 4 from J; bases not matched to a gene: 11. This CDR3 is built from 15 residues. In DNA form, the CDR3 reads TGTGCCAGCACCGACTCGGGAGGGGGTGGAGAGACCCAGTACTTC. This gives the protein CASTDSGGGGETQYF.

J is TRBJ2-7 and V is TRBV19, with 10 bases aligning to TRBD1. The CDR3 consists of 14 residues. J lost 5 bases, V lost 5 bases, and 6 bases had no gene match. Germline-derived CDR1 and CDR2 are LNHDA and SQIVND (reference sequence). As DNA, the CDR3 is TGTGCCAGTAGTGGTGGGACAGGGGCTGACGAGCAGTACTTC. Its translation is CASSGGTGADEQYF.

The J gene is TRBJ2-2, the V gene TRBV19; 8 positions agree with TRBD2. Germline V gene lookup returns CDR1 LNHDA and CDR2 SQIVND (reference sequence). The CDR3 sequence is 14 residues long. V was pared by 6 bases and J by 4 bases, with 4 bases of the junction left unmatched. CDR3 protein: CASSPRGGTGELFF. DNA of the CDR3: TGTGCCAGTAGCCCCCGGGGGGGCACCGGGGAGCTGTTTTTT.

The V and J genes are TRBV12-1 and TRBJ1-2; TRBD1 is the table's D call and was not checked against the DNA. TRBV12-1 is marked as a pseudogene. The length of the CDR3 is 18 residues. The CDR3 reads CASSSKCGGQGNNYGYTF. In DNA form, the CDR3 reads TGTGCCAGCAGCTCCAAGTGCGGGGGACAGGGGAATAACTATGGCTACACCTTC.

This clone has just one count. This chain uses TRBV29-1 with TRBJ1-4; perhaps TRBD1 as D (6 bases). The CDR3 extends over 13 amino acids. Per germline, CDR1 SQVTM and CDR2 ANQGSEA. Trimming took 7 bases from V and 7 from J, leaving 16 bases between them. CDR3 protein: CSAGRGVREKLFF. As DNA, the CDR3 is TGCAGCGCCGGGAGGGGGGTCCGTGAAAAACTGTTTTTT. Complete variable domain (other parts from reference TRBV29-1 and TRBJ1-4): SAVISQKPSRDICQRGTSLTIQCQVDSQVTMMFWYRQQPGQSLTLIATANQGSEATYESGFVIDKFPISRPNLTFSTLTVSNMSPEDSSIYLCSAGRGVREKLFFGSGTQLSVL.

The chain is built from TRBV24-1 and TRBJ2-1, with 14 bases lining up with TRBD2. This CDR3 spans 17 amino acids. Unmatched junction bases numbered 4, after V lost 4 bases and J lost 3 bases. CDR1 and CDR2 (germline): KGHDR, SFDVKD. CDR3 DNA: TGTGCCACCAGTGACCCGGGACTAGCGGGGGTCTACAATGAGCAGTTCTTC. Protein: CATSDPGLAGVYNEQFF.

The chain is built from TRBV7-8 and TRBJ1-2; D ambiguous. CDR1 and CDR2 from the germline V gene are SGHVS and FQNEAQ. V lost 2 bases, J lost 4 bases, and 14 bases lay in between. This CDR3 has 15 residues. Here the CDR3 reads CASSLRVDGLYGYTF. The CDR3 nucleotides read TGTGCCAGCAGCTTACGTGTGGACGGACTCTATGGCTACACCTTC.

The chain carries TRBV11-3 and TRBJ2-2; D may be TRBD1 (5 bases). There are 15 residues in the CDR3. Deletions cut 3 bases from V and 4 bases from J, with 12 bases between. CDR1 is SGHNT and CDR2 is YENEEA in the germline V gene. This CDR3 is CASSFRQGLTGELFF. For the CDR3, the DNA is TGTGCCAGCAGCTTTCGGCAGGGCCTCACCGGGGAGCTGTTTTTT.

This chain connects TRBV11-3 to TRBJ1-6; no clear D. The V gene lost 0 bases and the J gene lost 8 bases, with 5 bases spanning the gap. From germline, CDR1 is SGHNT and CDR2 YENEEA. This CDR3 region has 13 residues. The DNA of the CDR3 is TGTGCCAGCAGCTTAGATCGAGATTCACCCCTCCACTTT. Protein: CASSLDRDSPLHF.

The chain combines TRBV7-3 with TRBJ1-2, with 7 bases lining up with TRBD1. The V gene's germline CDR1 is SGHTA and CDR2 FQGTGA. CDR3 size: 13 residues. The junction had 8 bases not matched to a gene; V was cut back by 5 bases and J by 8 bases. CDR3 sequence reads: CASSPAGGYGYTF. The CDR3 DNA follows: TGTGCCAGCAGCCCCGCAGGGGGGTACGGCTACACCTTC.

The chain couples TRBV3-1 (or the pseudogene TRBV3-2) to TRBJ2-3, with D perhaps matching TRBD1 (5 bases). The CDR3 has 16 residues. V dropped 4 bases and J dropped 0 bases, with 14 bases sitting between them. The V gene's germline CDR1 is LGHDT and CDR2 YNNKEL (reference sequence). CDR3 protein: CASSPFHRISTDTQYF. The CDR3 DNA is TGTGCCAGCAGCCCATTTCACAGGATTAGCACAGATACGCAGTATTTT.

This chain joins TRBV30 and TRBJ2-1; tentative D call: TRBD2 (6 bases). CDR1 and CDR2 from the germline V gene are GTSNPN and SVGIG (reference sequence). The V gene lost 1 base and the J gene lost 10 bases, with 20 bases spanning the gap. The CDR3 totals 15 residues. The DNA of the CDR3 is TGTGCCTGGAGTGCCACAAGCGGGCGGGCAGGGGAGCAGTTCTTC. Its translation is CAWSATSGRAGEQFF.

The chain combines TRBV15 with TRBJ2-3; 7 bases match TRBD2. Per the germline V gene, CDR1 is LNHNV and CDR2 is YYDKDF (reference sequence). The V segment lost 5 bases and the J segment 4 bases; nucleotides outside the gene matches: 9. This CDR3 has 15 residues. The DNA of the CDR3 is TGTGCCACCAGCCGGGGGAGGGTGGGCGCAGATACGCAGTATTTT. Encoded protein: CATSRGRVGADTQYF.

The chain has TRBV19 and TRBJ2-2; TRBD1 agrees at 9 bases. This CDR3 comprises 15 residues. V lost 4 bases to trimming and J lost 2 bases; unmatched junction nucleotides: 2. Per germline, CDR1 LNHDA and CDR2 SQIVND (reference sequence). CDR3 in DNA: TGTGCCAGTAGTACGGGACAGGGTAACACCGGGGAGCTGTTTTTT. This gives the protein CASSTGQGNTGELFF. Combining the CDR3 with reference TRBV19 and TRBJ2-2 gives the whole variable domain DGGITQSPKYLFRKEGQNVTLSCEQNLNHDAMYWYRQDPGQGLRLIYYSQIVNDFQKGDIAEGYSVSREKKESFPLTVTSAQKNPTAFYLCASSTGQGNTGELFFGEGSRLTVL.

The chain employs TRBV12-5 and TRBJ2-3, with D maybe TRBD2 (5 bases). V lost 6 bases and J 4 bases, leaving 8 bases between the germline ends. The CDR3 runs 12 residues. Germline V gene lookup returns CDR1 LGHNT and CDR2 FRNRAP. The DNA of the CDR3 is TGTGCTAGTGGAATTAGCGCAGATACGCAGTATTTT. Encoded protein: CASGISADTQYF.

This chain connects TRBV2 to TRBJ1-5; D is perhaps TRBD1 (6 bases). CDR1 and CDR2 from the germline V gene are SNHLY and FYNNEI. Trimming pared 6 bases from V and 0 bases from J, leaving 12 bases between. The CDR3 totals 15 residues. CDR3 residues: CASSEQGNSNQPQHF. Written as DNA, the CDR3 is TGTGCCAGCAGCGAACAGGGAAATAGCAATCAGCCCCAGCATTTT.

V and J are TRBV6-1 and TRBJ2-1, with TRBD1 matching 7 bases. The CDR3 totals 16 residues. The trim removed 4 bases at V and 0 bases at J, leaving 6 bases unmatched. Germline CDR1 and CDR2: MNHNS and SASEGT. CDR3 sequence reads: CASSGRTGVSYNEQFF. CDR3 coding DNA: TGTGCCAGCAGTGGGAGAACAGGGGTCTCCTACAATGAGCAGTTCTTC.

This clone is a singleton in its sample. This sequence joins TRBV2 and TRBJ1-5; no definite D call. Per the germline V gene, CDR1 is SNHLY and CDR2 is FYNNEI. The CDR3 consists of 15 residues. V lost 8 bases to trimming and J lost 9 bases, with 23 bases between them. CDR3 DNA: TGTGCCAGCGGTCGAGAGGGTGTGGGAGAGGTGCCCCAGCATTTT. It encodes CASGREGVGEVPQHF.

This chain links TRBV7-9 with TRBJ1-2, with D possibly matching TRBD1 (6 bases). Germline values: CDR1 SEHNR, CDR2 FQNEAQ (reference sequence). V dropped 2 bases and J dropped 7 bases, with 17 bases sitting between them. This CDR3 has 15 residues. In nucleotides, the CDR3 is TGTGCCAGCAGCTTACGAGACAGGTCGTGGGCTGGCTACACCTTC. As protein: CASSLRDRSWAGYTF.

In nucleotides, the CDR3 is TGTGCCAGCAGCCCACCAGCGGGGGTCACAGATACGCAGTATTTT. It specifies CASSPPAGVTDTQYF. V and J are TRBV5-4 and TRBJ2-3; 8 bases agree with TRBD2. J lost 2 bases, V lost 4 bases, and 6 bases had no gene match. Germline V gives CDR1 SGHNT, CDR2 YYREEE (reference sequence). There are 15 residues in the CDR3.

This chain joins TRBV7-2 and TRBJ2-7; D is possibly TRBD2 (6 bases). The V gene lost 6 bases and the J gene lost 2 bases, with 17 bases spanning the gap. The germline V gene encodes CDR1 SGHTA and CDR2 FQGNSA. This CDR3 has 15 residues. CDR3 in DNA: TGTGCCAGCAGTGGAGGAGGGGCGGGTGCCTACGAGCAGTACTTC. Residues: CASSGGGAGAYEQYF.

The rearrangement joins TRBV21-1 to TRBJ1-5; the D call in the table, TRBD1, was not verified against the DNA. TRBV21-1 is a known pseudogene. The CDR3 loop spans 15 amino acids. The CDR3 sequence is CASTTLPVCNQPQHF. The CDR3 nucleotides read TGTGCCAGCACCACGCTTCCAGTGTGCAATCAGCCCCAGCATTTT.

This clone was counted between two and nine times. This chain uses TRBV24-1 with TRBJ2-7; tentatively, D is TRBD2 (6 bases). This CDR3 is 13 amino acids long. Trimming stripped 5 bases from V and 4 bases from J, with 11 bases between. Germline values: CDR1 KGHDR, CDR2 SFDVKD. The CDR3 region has the DNA TGTGCCACCAGTGTTCCAGGGAGGTACGAGCAGTACTTC. It is translated as CATSVPGRYEQYF.

In this sample, this clone turned up many times. The V and J genes are TRBV9 and TRBJ2-5; TRBD2 might be the D (7 bases). The CDR3 totals 17 residues. The V end lost 3 bases, the J end lost 4 bases, and 22 bases lay between the germline ends. CDR1 is SGDLS, CDR2 YYNGEE, per germline. CDR3 loop: CASSERGLRGGGETQYF. For the CDR3, the DNA is TGTGCCAGCAGCGAGAGAGGGCTAAGGGGGGGCGGAGAGACCCAGTACTTC.

The genes are TRBV6-6 and TRBJ1-4; possible D gene TRBD1, 5 bases. Germline lookup yields CDR1 MNHNY and CDR2 SVGAGI (reference sequence). This CDR3 comprises 16 residues. The V gene lost 1 base and the J gene lost 8 bases, with 17 bases spanning the gap. In DNA, the CDR3 is TGTGCCAGCAGTTACTGGCGGGGGGAAACTCGCGAAAAACTGTTTTTT. Translation gives CASSYWRGETREKLFF.